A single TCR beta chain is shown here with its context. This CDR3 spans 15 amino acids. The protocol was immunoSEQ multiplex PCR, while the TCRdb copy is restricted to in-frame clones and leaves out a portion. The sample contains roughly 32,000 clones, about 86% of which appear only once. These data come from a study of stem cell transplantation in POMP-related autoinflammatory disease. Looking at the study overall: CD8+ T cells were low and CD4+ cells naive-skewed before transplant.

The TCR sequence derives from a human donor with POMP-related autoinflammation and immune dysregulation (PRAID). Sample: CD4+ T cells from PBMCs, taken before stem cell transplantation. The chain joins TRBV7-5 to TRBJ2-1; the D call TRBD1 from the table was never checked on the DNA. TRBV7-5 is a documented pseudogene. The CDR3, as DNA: TGTGTCAGAAGCTCGCGGACAGGGTCCTACAATGAGCAGTTCTTC. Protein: CVRSSRTGSYNEQFF.